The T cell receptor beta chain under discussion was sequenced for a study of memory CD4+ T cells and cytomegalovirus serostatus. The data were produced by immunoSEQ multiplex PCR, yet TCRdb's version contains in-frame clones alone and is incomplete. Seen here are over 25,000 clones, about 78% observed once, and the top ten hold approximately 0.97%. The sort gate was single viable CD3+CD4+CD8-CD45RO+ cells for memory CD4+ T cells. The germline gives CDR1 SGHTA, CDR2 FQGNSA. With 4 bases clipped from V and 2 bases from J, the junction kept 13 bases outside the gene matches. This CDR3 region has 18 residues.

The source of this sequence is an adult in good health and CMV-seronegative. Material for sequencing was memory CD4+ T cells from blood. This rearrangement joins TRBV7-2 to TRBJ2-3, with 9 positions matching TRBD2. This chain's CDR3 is CASSSRSSGGRNTDTQYF. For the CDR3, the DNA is TGTGCCAGCAGCTCCCGTTCGAGCGGGGGGAGGAACACAGATACGCAGTATTTT.